Following are 18 T cell receptor beta chains from one sample sequenced in a study of lymphopenia after photon versus proton radiotherapy. Clones were read by immunoSEQ multiplex PCR, and TCRdb kept only the in-frame ones, dropping some. The sample includes 150,000 to 200,000 clones, approximately 90% of them seen just once. The sequences come from peripheral blood, collected from a patient treated with photon-based radiotherapy. All receptors derive from a man aged 45-65 years with gastric cancer.

The V gene is TRBV6-1, the J gene TRBJ2-7; possible D gene TRBD2, 6 bases. The V gene lost 5 bases and the J gene lost 1 base, with 9 bases spanning the gap. Germline CDR1 is MNHNS and CDR2 is SASEGT. The CDR3 loop spans 13 amino acids. CDR3 sequence reads: CASSFAGSYEQYF. Written as DNA, the CDR3 is TGTGCCAGCAGTTTTGCGGGATCCTACGAGCAGTACTTC.

The CDR3 here is CASSLGTSERNEQFF. The CDR3 bases are TGTGCCAGCAGCTTGGGGACTAGCGAGAGGAATGAGCAGTTCTTC. The chain links TRBV7-9 to TRBJ2-1; TRBD2 matches 10 bases. V was pared by 3 bases and J by 7 bases, with 6 bases of the junction left unmatched. The length of the CDR3 is 15 residues. Germline assignment: CDR1 SEHNR and CDR2 FQNEAQ (reference sequence).

The chain couples TRBV7-2 to TRBJ2-4; either TRBD1 or TRBD2 may supply D (5 bases each). Germline CDR1 SGHTA, CDR2 FQGNSA. Trimming removed 5 bases from V and 8 bases from J, with 16 bases in between. The CDR3 has 14 residues. For the CDR3, the DNA is TGTGCCAGCAGCCCAGGGACCCGACTCGACATTCAGTACTTC. It specifies CASSPGTRLDIQYF.

This clone has just one count. The V gene is TRBV19, the J gene TRBJ2-7, with D unresolved. V gave up 4 bases and J gave up 6 bases, with 25 bases separating them. CDR1 and CDR2 (germline): LNHDA, SQIVND (reference sequence). This CDR3 contains 17 residues. The CDR3, as DNA: TGTGCCAGTAGTACATACTTCAGTTCCCAACGGCCTCTCGAGCAGTACTTC. This codes for CASSTYFSSQRPLEQYF.

The chain uses TRBV28 and TRBJ1-5; D perhaps matches TRBD1 (5 bases). The germline V gene has CDR1 MDHEN and CDR2 SYDVKM. V dropped 2 bases and J dropped 4 bases, with 12 bases sitting between them. CDR3 length equals 15 residues. This CDR3 is CASSLDSFRNQPQHF. The CDR3, as DNA: TGTGCCAGCAGTTTAGACAGCTTTCGAAATCAGCCCCAGCATTTT.

This clone occurred a few times. The chain employs TRBV5-6 and TRBJ2-3, with D perhaps matching TRBD1 or TRBD2 (5 bases each). The germline V gene encodes CDR1 SGHDT and CDR2 YYEEEE. The CDR3 covers 14 residues. Between the trimmed V and J ends, which lost 4 bases and 8 bases, there was a span of 17 bases. The CDR3 DNA reads TGTGCCAGCAGCCGGGACGGCCCGGTGGGTACGCAGTATTTT. Residues: CASSRDGPVGTQYF.

The chain couples TRBV11-3 to TRBJ2-2; TRBD1 is a possible D gene (7 bases). Looked up from germline, CDR1 is SGHNT and CDR2 is YENEEA. This CDR3 has 17 residues. Trimming removed 1 base at V and 0 bases at J, with 12 bases between. The CDR3 here is CASSLGGGTANTGELFF. The CDR3 DNA follows: TGTGCCAGCAGCTTAGGGGGCGGGACAGCGAACACCGGGGAGCTGTTTTTT.

Only one count was recorded for this clone. The V and J genes are TRBV5-4 and TRBJ1-1; D remains ambiguous. V was shortened by 4 bases and J by 1 base, with 17 bases between the two germline ends. The germline CDR1 and CDR2 sequences are SGHNT and YYREEE (reference sequence). This CDR3 contains 16 residues. CDR3 in DNA: TGTGCCAGCAGCCCTCCGAAAATTCTGGGGAACACTGAAGCTTTCTTT. It encodes CASSPPKILGNTEAFF.

The chain recombines TRBV7-9 with TRBJ1-3; possible D gene TRBD1, 5 bases. CDR3 length: 13 residues. Germline CDR1 reads SEHNR; CDR2 reads FQNEAQ (reference sequence). With 1 base removed from V and 7 bases from J, the gap between germline ends came to 8 bases. CDR3 protein: CASSLVGENTIYF. As DNA, the CDR3 is TGTGCCAGCAGCTTAGTGGGGGAGAACACCATATATTTT.

The chain combines TRBV11-2 with TRBJ2-7; 7 positions agree with TRBD2. This CDR3 region has 15 residues. V lost 3 bases to trimming and J lost 4 bases; unmatched junction nucleotides: 9. CDR1 is SGHAT, CDR2 FQNNGV, per germline. CDR3 amino acids: CASSLAAGVGYEQYF. The CDR3 DNA follows: TGTGCCAGCAGCTTGGCGGCGGGAGTGGGGTACGAGCAGTACTTC.

The gene calls are TRBV27 and TRBJ1-1; D uncertain. The V gene's germline CDR1 is MNHEY and CDR2 SMNVEV (reference sequence). This CDR3 region has 13 residues. Trimming shortened V by 3 bases and J by 1 base, and 6 bases separated the two germline ends. CDR3 DNA sequence: TGTGCCAGCAGTTTGGTTGGGAACACTGAAGCTTTCTTT. Translating it yields CASSLVGNTEAFF.

V usage is TRBV9 and J usage is TRBJ2-1; 12 nucleotides line up with TRBD2. The ends lost 2 bases at V and 7 bases at J; junction bases unmatched: 4. The CDR3 contains 15 residues. Germline-derived CDR1 and CDR2 are SGDLS and YYNGEE. This chain's CDR3 is CASSVIGLAGNEQFF. DNA of the CDR3: TGTGCCAGCAGCGTCATAGGACTAGCGGGGAATGAGCAGTTCTTC.

The chain employs TRBV18 and TRBJ2-7; 8 bases align to TRBD1. In germline, CDR1 is KGHSH, CDR2 LQKENI. The CDR3 has 14 amino acids. After removal of 2 bases from V and 9 bases from J, the junction contained 9 bases not matched to a gene. CDR3 loop: CASSPSRGQDRQYF. The CDR3 nucleotides are TGTGCCAGCTCACCAAGCAGGGGGCAAGATCGGCAGTACTTC.

The V call is TRBV29-1, the J call TRBJ2-7; TRBD1 might be the D (6 bases). The length of the CDR3 is 11 residues. Looked up from germline, CDR1 is SQVTM and CDR2 is ANQGSEA. V lost 6 bases, J lost 2 bases, and 8 bases lay in between. The CDR3 spells CSVRTAYEQYF. Here the CDR3 DNA reads TGCAGCGTCCGGACAGCCTACGAGCAGTACTTC.

The count of this clone is one. V and J are TRBV28 and TRBJ2-7; D remains unclear. Trimming stripped 3 bases from V and 0 bases from J, with 6 bases between. This CDR3 is 13 amino acids long. Looked up from germline, CDR1 is MDHEN and CDR2 is SYDVKM. The CDR3 region has the DNA TGTGCCAGCAGTTTTGGAAACTCCTACGAGCAGTACTTC. It yields the protein CASSFGNSYEQYF.

The chain is built from TRBV4-1 and TRBJ2-6; D is perhaps TRBD1 or TRBD2 (5 bases each). V lost 3 bases to trimming and J lost 4 bases, with 10 bases between them. Germline CDR1 is MGHRA and CDR2 is YSYEKL. This CDR3 contains 15 residues. CDR3 nucleotide sequence: TGCGCCAGCAGCCAGGTCGGGGCCGGGGCCAACGTCCTGACTTTC. Protein product: CASSQVGAGANVLTF.

This rearrangement joins TRBV28 to TRBJ2-1; TRBD2 matches 7 bases. V trimming: 4 bases; J trimming: 8 bases; junction bases outside the gene matches: 11. The CDR3 totals 15 residues. Germline CDR1 reads MDHEN; CDR2 reads SYDVKM. The CDR3 loop reads CASSSSGNGADEQFF. The CDR3 nucleotides read TGTGCCAGCAGTTCTAGCGGAAATGGGGCGGATGAGCAGTTCTTC.

The rearrangement uses TRBV5-6 and TRBJ1-2; D might be TRBD1 (6 bases). From germline, CDR1 is SGHDT and CDR2 YYEEEE. V lost 2 bases and J lost 3, with 14 bases in between. This CDR3 contains 15 residues. The CDR3 DNA sequence: TGTGCCAGCAGCTTAACAGGGTGGGGTGACTATGGCTACACCTTC. It translates to CASSLTGWGDYGYTF.